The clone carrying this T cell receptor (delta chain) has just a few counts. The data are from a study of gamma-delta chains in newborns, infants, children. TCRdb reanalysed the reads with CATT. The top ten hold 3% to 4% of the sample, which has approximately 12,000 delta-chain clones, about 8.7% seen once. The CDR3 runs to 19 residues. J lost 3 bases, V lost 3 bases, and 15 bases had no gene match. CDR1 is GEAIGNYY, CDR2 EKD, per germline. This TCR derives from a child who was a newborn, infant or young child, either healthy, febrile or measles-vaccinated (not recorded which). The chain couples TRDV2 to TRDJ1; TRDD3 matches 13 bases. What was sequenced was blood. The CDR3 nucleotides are TGTGCCTGTGACCGTACTACTGGGGGATACGCGAGGGAGCCCGATAAACTCATCTTT. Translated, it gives CACDRTTGGYAREPDKLIF.